This is a list of T cell receptor beta chains from one sample in a study of beta chain features in type 1 diabetes. The method was immunoSEQ multiplex PCR; TCRdb's version includes in-frame clones alone and lacks a portion of them. The profile shows 160,000 or so clones, 7% to 9.5% of them singletons. The sequencing sample was made of central memory CD4+ T cells from blood. All receptors come from a woman aged 25 to 39 with type 1 diabetes. CDR3s include the opening cysteine and the closing phenylalanine or tryptophan. Each record gives: J gene, clone size, D gene, V gene, CDR3 protein, CDR3 DNA. A D gene is named only where the DNA matches it firmly. Clone size, where shown, is once, few, many, or a class for clones that have expanded.

>TRBJ2-1|few|-|TRBV18
CASSTRDNEQFF
TGTGCCAGCTCAACCAGGGACAATGAGCAGTTCTTC
>TRBJ2-4|-|TRBD2|TRBV5-1
CASSLAGTRLDKNIQYF
TGCGCCAGCAGCTTGGCGGGGACTAGACTTGACAAAAACATTCAGTACTTC
>TRBJ1-5|-|-|TRBV5-1
CASSRLSGFDQPQHF
TGCGCCAGCAGCCGGTTATCAGGGTTTGATCAGCCCCAGCATTTT
>TRBJ2-2|few|-|TRBV30
CAWSVRTGELFF
TGTGCCTGGAGTGTACGGACCGGGGAGCTGTTTTTT
>TRBJ2-5|few|-|TRBV2
CASRAGETQYF
TGTGCCAGCCGAGCAGGAGAGACCCAGTACTTC
>TRBJ2-1|few|TRBD2|TRBV19
CASSIDHGTTYNEQFF
TGTGCCAGTAGTATAGACCACGGGACTACCTACAATGAGCAGTTCTTC
>TRBJ2-2|-|TRBD1|TRBV13
CASSTNRGTGELFF
TGTGCCAGCAGCACCAACAGGGGCACCGGGGAGCTGTTTTTT
>TRBJ2-7|-|TRBD2|TRBV10-3
CAIATSGSDYANEQYF
TGTGCCATCGCTACTAGCGGGAGTGATTACGCGAACGAGCAGTACTTC
>TRBJ1-5|-|TRBD1|TRBV7-2
CASSLTGQNQPQHF
TGTGCCAGCAGCTTAACGGGACAGAATCAGCCCCAGCATTTT
>TRBJ2-5|-|-|TRBV9
CASSAGDLQETQYF
TGTGCCAGCAGCGCAGGGGATCTCCAAGAGACCCAGTACTTC
>TRBJ1-5|few|-|TRBV29-1
CSVVKGEGQPQHF
TGCAGCGTTGTTAAGGGGGAAGGTCAGCCCCAGCATTTT
>TRBJ2-7|few|-|TRBV28
CASSSRVYEQYF
TGTGCCAGCAGTTCCAGGGTCTACGAGCAGTACTTC
>TRBJ2-6|-|TRBD1|TRBV18
CASSPNPGQGSSGANVLTF
TGTGCCAGCTCACCAAATCCGGGACAGGGAAGCTCTGGGGCCAACGTCCTGACTTTC
>TRBJ2-1|-|-|TRBV2
CASSQGGYSGSYNEQFF
TGTGCCAGCAGCCAGGGGGGATATAGCGGCTCCTACAATGAGCAGTTCTTC
>TRBJ1-5|-|TRBD1|TRBV2
CASRFRGQGGQPQHF
TGTGCCAGCAGGTTTCGGGGACAGGGAGGGCAGCCCCAGCATTTT
>TRBJ2-3|few|-|TRBV7-3
CASRPGHSTDTQYF
TGTGCCAGCAGACCGGGACATAGCACAGATACGCAGTATTTT
>TRBJ1-2|-|-|TRBV28
CASSLVGDGYGYTF
TGTGCCAGCAGTTTAGTAGGGGATGGCTATGGCTACACCTTC
>TRBJ1-1|-|-|TRBV9
CASSRPGGNTEAFF
TGTGCCAGCAGCCGCCCCGGAGGGAACACTGAAGCTTTCTTT
>TRBJ1-5|-|TRBD1|TRBV5-1
CASSVQGDQPQHF
TGCGCCAGCAGCGTACAGGGGGATCAGCCCCAGCATTTT
>TRBJ1-2|few|TRBD1|TRBV27
CASSQEGAVYGYTF
TGTGCCAGCAGTCAAGAGGGGGCCGTTTATGGCTACACCTTC
>TRBJ2-1|few|-|TRBV9
CASSNRLGSSYNEQFF
TGTGCCAGCAGCAACCGACTAGGGAGCTCCTACAATGAGCAGTTCTTC
>TRBJ2-7|few|-|TRBV7-3
CASSQDRDSYYEQYF
TGCGCCAGCAGCCAAGACCGGGACTCTTACTACGAGCAGTACTTC
>TRBJ2-3|-|TRBD2|TRBV5-4
CASSSSTSGYTDTQYF
TGTGCCAGCAGCTCCTCCACTAGCGGCTACACAGATACGCAGTATTTT
>TRBJ1-5|-|-|TRBV5-4
CASSSGGPDNNQPQHF
TGTGCCAGCAGCTCGGGGGGCCCTGATAACAATCAGCCCCAGCATTTT
>TRBJ1-5|-|-|TRBV28
CASGRGNQPQHF
TGTGCCAGCGGACGGGGAAATCAGCCCCAGCATTTT
>TRBJ1-1|few|-|TRBV6-4
CASSRDQNTEAFF
TGTGCCAGCAGCCGGGATCAGAACACTGAAGCTTTCTTT
>TRBJ1-1|few|-|TRBV5-5
CASSLVVEREGRAFF
TGTGCCAGCAGCTTGGTCGTGGAGCGGGAAGGACGGGCTTTCTTT
>TRBJ2-3|few|TRBD1|TRBV15
CATSGPTGYADTQYF
TGTGCCACCAGCGGACCGACAGGGTACGCAGATACGCAGTATTTT
>TRBJ1-2|few|-|TRBV9
CASSPTSSGGGYTF
TGTGCCAGCAGCCCGACGTCGTCGGGGGGAGGCTACACCTTC
>TRBJ2-5|-|-|TRBV9
CASSSSQGQETQYF
TGTGCCAGCAGCTCAAGCCAGGGTCAAGAGACCCAGTACTTC
>TRBJ2-1|few|TRBD2|TRBV5-1
CASSLGLAGGEFGGEQFF
TGCGCCAGCAGCTTGGGGCTAGCGGGAGGTGAATTTGGTGGTGAGCAGTTCTTC
>TRBJ1-1|-|TRBD1|TRBV5-6
CASSSRQGRNTEAFF
TGTGCCAGCAGCTCCCGACAGGGGAGGAACACTGAAGCTTTCTTT
>TRBJ1-2|few|-|TRBV28
CASSTQVSGYTF
TGTGCCAGCAGTACACAGGTCTCTGGCTACACCTTC
>TRBJ2-6|many|-|TRBV7-9
CASSLDRSSGANVLTF
TGTGCCAGCAGCTTAGATCGGAGCTCTGGGGCCAACGTCCTGACTTTC
>TRBJ1-1|few|-|TRBV23-1
CASSQSVDTMNTEAFF
TGCGCCAGCAGTCAATCGGTGGACACCATGAACACTGAAGCTTTCTTT
>TRBJ2-1|-|-|TRBV4-2
CASSHTGAAEPYNEQFF
TGTGCCAGCAGCCATACCGGCGCGGCGGAACCGTACAATGAGCAGTTCTTC
>TRBJ2-3|few|TRBD1|TRBV19
CASSMGTESTDTQYF
TGTGCCAGTAGTATGGGGACAGAAAGCACAGATACGCAGTATTTT
>TRBJ2-2|few|-|TRBV25-1
CASSELGGRTGELFF
TGTGCCAGCAGTGAATTAGGGGGACGGACCGGGGAGCTGTTTTTT
>TRBJ1-2|few|-|TRBV30
CAWWDMRSLVGGYTF
TGTGCCTGGTGGGACATGAGGTCCCTCGTCGGGGGCTACACCTTC
>TRBJ1-4|-|TRBD1|TRBV25-1
CASSWTRQGNEKLFF
TGTGCCAGCAGTTGGACAAGACAGGGTAATGAAAAACTGTTTTTT
>TRBJ1-2|-|-|TRBV5-1
CASSLAGGKDYGYTF
TGCGCCAGCAGCTTGGCAGGAGGGAAGGACTATGGCTACACCTTC
>TRBJ2-5|-|-|TRBV7-3
CASSLALRETQYF
TGTGCCAGCAGCTTAGCGCTACGGGAGACCCAGTACTTC
>TRBJ2-7|few|TRBD2|TRBV7-9
CASKPATSGSEKEQYF
TGTGCCAGCAAACCTGCGACTAGCGGGAGCGAAAAGGAGCAGTACTTC
>TRBJ2-5|-|-|TRBV13
CASSFRETQYF
TGTGCCAGCAGCTTTCGAGAGACCCAGTACTTC
>TRBJ1-1|-|-|TRBV19
CASSIGQRMNTEAFF
TGTGCCAGTAGTATCGGACAGAGAATGAACACTGAAGCTTTCTTT
>TRBJ2-3|few|-|TRBV29-1
CSVHYVDSHTDTQYF
TGCAGCGTCCACTACGTTGACAGCCACACAGATACGCAGTATTTT
>TRBJ1-4|-|-|TRBV11-2
CASSYGGAGEKLFF
TGTGCCAGCAGCTATGGCGGCGCGGGTGAAAAACTGTTTTTT